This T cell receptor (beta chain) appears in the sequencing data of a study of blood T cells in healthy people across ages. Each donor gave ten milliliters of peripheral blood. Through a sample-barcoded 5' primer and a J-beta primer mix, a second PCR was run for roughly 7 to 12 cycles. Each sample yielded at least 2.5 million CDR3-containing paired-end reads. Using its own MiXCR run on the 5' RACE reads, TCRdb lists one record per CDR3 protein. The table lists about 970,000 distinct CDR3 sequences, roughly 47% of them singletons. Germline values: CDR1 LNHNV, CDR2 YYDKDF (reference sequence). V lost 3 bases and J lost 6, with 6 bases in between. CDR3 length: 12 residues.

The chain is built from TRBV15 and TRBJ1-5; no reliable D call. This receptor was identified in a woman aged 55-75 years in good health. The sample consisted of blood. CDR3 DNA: TGTGCCACCAGCAGGGACCCTCAGCCCCAGCATTTT. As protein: CATSRDPQPQHF.